A single sample gave rise to the 10 T cell receptor beta chains below, sequenced in a study of vaccination and CD4 T cells after COVID-19. The Oncomine TCR Beta short-read assay sequenced DNA from cultured CD4+ T cells. TCRdb re-called the PCR reads through MiXCR, storing one row per CDR3 protein. The repertoire consists of over 15,000 distinct CDR3 sequences, with around 29% occurring once and the leading ten covering 15% to 17%. Treatment in this sample: approximately 9-day PBMC culture with coronavirus spike peptide pools or control peptides (ViraFEST assay). No antigen has been identified for these receptors. Sample: cultured CD4+ T cells from blood. These receptors were taken from a human donor with COVID-19.

J is TRBJ2-1 and V is TRBV6-2 or TRBV6-3, with 8 bases fitting TRBD1. Germline V gene sequence: CDR1 MNHEY, CDR2 SVGEGT. This CDR3 comprises 16 residues. V was clipped by 2 bases and J by 5 bases; unmatched bases: 8. The CDR3 reads CASSYLGQGSHNEQFF. CDR3 DNA sequence: TGTGCCAGCAGTTACCTCGGACAGGGTTCCCACAATGAGCAGTTCTTC.

This clonotype was seen a few times. CDR3 sequence reads: CAWSLTGTTGNTIYF. CDR3 bases: TGTGCCTGGAGTCTTACAGGAACAACTGGAAACACCATATATTTT. This chain links TRBV30 with TRBJ1-3; maybe TRBD1 (5 bases). The CDR3 totals 15 residues. The germline gives CDR1 GTSNPN, CDR2 SVGIG (reference sequence). V lost 2 bases, J lost 2 bases, and 13 bases lay in between.

The V gene is TRBV7-6, the J gene TRBJ2-1; 7 nucleotides agree with TRBD1. Germline trimming cut 1 base from V and 6 bases from J; bases unmatched to any gene: 0. Per germline, CDR1 SGHVS and CDR2 FNYEAQ. The CDR3 is 13 residues long. The chain's CDR3 is CASSLDRGNEQFF. In DNA, the CDR3 is TGTGCCAGCAGCTTAGACAGGGGCAATGAGCAGTTCTTC.

A note on this clonotype: Sequence at one end of the junction differs from germline and may be a read error. The chain carries TRBV6-1 and TRBJ2-1, with TRBD2 identical over 8 bases. The CDR3 loop spans 15 amino acids. In germline, CDR1 is MNHNS, CDR2 SASEGT. CDR3 region: CAISGDGGGYNEQFF. The CDR3 region has the DNA TGTGCCATCAGTGGTGACGGGGGGGGCTACAATGAGCAGTTCTTC.

The table lists this clonotype with a few counts. The chain employs TRBV20-1 and TRBJ1-2; D might be TRBD1 (6 bases). CDR3 length equals 14 residues. Germline V CDR1 and CDR2: DFQATT, SNEGSKA (reference sequence). Trimming removed 0 bases at V and 0 bases at J, with 8 bases between. As DNA, the CDR3 is TGCAGTGCTAGAGACACAGGGTCTAACTATGGCTACACCTTC. This translates into CSARDTGSNYGYTF.

The V gene is TRBV25-1, the J gene TRBJ2-1; 10 bases line up with TRBD2. Germline-derived CDR1 and CDR2 are MGHDK and SYGVNS. The junction had 6 bases not matched to a gene; V was cut back by 5 bases and J by 2 bases. The CDR3 extends over 16 amino acids. CDR3 DNA: TGTGCCAGCAGTCTGCTAGCGGGGGCCGCCTACAATGAGCAGTTCTTC. Protein: CASSLLAGAAYNEQFF.

This clonotype is medium-sized by share. V usage is TRBV19 and J usage is TRBJ2-3; 8 nucleotides agree with TRBD1. With V trimmed by 6 bases and J by 1 base, 15 bases remained unmatched. CDR3 size: 18 residues. Germline CDR1 LNHDA, CDR2 SQIVND (reference sequence). CDR3 sequence (DNA): TGTGCCAGTAGGGGGGCAGGGGGCTATACCTCTCGCACAGATACGCAGTATTTT. This translates into CASRGAGGYTSRTDTQYF.

This clonotype was counted only a few times. The chain employs TRBV6-1 and TRBJ2-3, with D perhaps TRBD1 (7 bases). The CDR3 totals 16 residues. Trimming took off 6 bases at V and 5 bases at J, with 21 bases between the two ends. The V gene's germline CDR1 is MNHNS and CDR2 SASEGT. The CDR3 here is CASRGGRGGRGDTQYF. The CDR3 DNA reads TGTGCCAGCAGGGGGGGTAGAGGGGGCCGAGGAGATACGCAGTATTTT.

This clonotype came up a few times. The chain joins TRBV7-4 to TRBJ2-7; 9 bases are shared with TRBD2. Losses at the gene ends were 2 bases for V and 3 bases for J; bases not matched to a gene: 5. In germline, CDR1 is SGHVT, CDR2 SQSDAQ. The CDR3 contains 15 residues. CDR3 region: CASSLNRRGGYEQYF. The CDR3 DNA is TGTGCCAGCAGCTTAAATAGGCGGGGGGGCTACGAGCAGTACTTC.

This clonotype was seen a few times. V and J are TRBV7-2 and TRBJ1-2; no definite D call. The CDR3 has 15 amino acids. Per germline, CDR1 SGHTA and CDR2 FQGNSA. Trimming removed 5 bases from V and 8 bases from J, with 21 bases in between. CDR3 DNA sequence: TGTGCCAGCAGCCCAAATGGGCTGGACTCGGGAGGCTACACCTTC. This encodes CASSPNGLDSGGYTF.